The 2 T cell receptor beta chains reported below all come from one sample, sequenced in a study of T cell responses to AZD1222 COVID-19 vaccine. Repertoires were generated with immunoSEQ multiplex PCR, while TCRdb's copy carries only in-frame clones and drops some. Among 90,000 to 150,000 clones listed, approximately 93% were seen once. Source: peripheral blood, taken on day 0 of AZD1222 vaccination. The source of these receptors is an adult in good health.

The rearrangement joins TRBV6-5 to TRBJ1-2, with D perhaps matching TRBD1 (5 bases). CDR1 MNHEY and CDR2 SVGAGI come from the germline V gene. The CDR3 extends over 13 amino acids. Trimming cost V 5 bases and J 4 bases, with 11 bases left between them. CDR3 DNA sequence: TGTGCCAGCAGTAACCCAGGGTTCTATGGCTACACCTTC. Translating it yields CASSNPGFYGYTF.

CDR3: CASSRQGGVNQPQHF. CDR3 coding DNA: TGTGCCAGCAGCCGACAGGGAGGGGTGAATCAGCCCCAGCATTTT. V is TRBV5-5 and J is TRBJ1-5; 7 bases map to TRBD1. J was trimmed by 4 bases and V by 4 bases; bases with no gene match: 8. This CDR3 region has 15 residues. Germline CDR1 is SGHKS and CDR2 is YYEKEE (reference sequence).